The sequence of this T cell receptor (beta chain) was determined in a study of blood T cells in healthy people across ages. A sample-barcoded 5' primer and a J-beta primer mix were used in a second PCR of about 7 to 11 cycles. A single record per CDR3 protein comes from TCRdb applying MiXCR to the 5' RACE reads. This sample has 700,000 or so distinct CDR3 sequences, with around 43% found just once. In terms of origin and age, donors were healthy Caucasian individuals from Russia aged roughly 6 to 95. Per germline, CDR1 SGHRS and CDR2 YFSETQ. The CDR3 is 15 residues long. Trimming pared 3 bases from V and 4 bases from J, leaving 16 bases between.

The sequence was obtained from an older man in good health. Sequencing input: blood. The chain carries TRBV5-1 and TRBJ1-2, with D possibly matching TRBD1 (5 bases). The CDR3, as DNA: TGCGCCAGCAGCTCGGGGGGGGTGTACTCCTATGGCTACACCTTC. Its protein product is CASSSGGVYSYGYTF.